One and the same sample provided the 27 T cell receptor beta chains below, sequenced in a study of PD-1 blockade in classical Hodgkin lymphoma. Data came from immunoSEQ multiplex PCR; TCRdb stores just in-frame clones and leaves some out. In the table there are over 80,000 clones, about nine tenths of which are singletons. Every patient experienced relapse after autologous stem cell transplantation, and brentuximab vedotin exposure varied. The input for sequencing was peripheral blood mononuclear cells (PBMCs), taken at baseline. These receptors all come from a human donor with classical Hodgkin lymphoma.

This sequence joins TRBV19 and TRBJ1-1; 10 bases align to TRBD1. The trim removed 6 bases at V and 0 bases at J, leaving 4 bases unmatched. CDR3 length equals 15 residues. CDR1 and CDR2 from the germline V gene are LNHDA and SQIVND (reference sequence). Here the CDR3 DNA reads TGTGCCAGTAGGCCGGGACAGGGGATGAACACTGAAGCTTTCTTT. Translating gives CASRPGQGMNTEAFF.

The rearrangement joins TRBV2 to TRBJ2-7, with a tentative D call TRBD1 (6 bases). Looked up from germline, CDR1 is SNHLY and CDR2 is FYNNEI. CDR3 length: 14 amino acids. V lost 0 bases to trimming and J lost 4 bases, with 10 bases between them. CDR3 bases: TGTGCCAGCAGTGAAGCGACAGGAATATACGAGCAGTACTTC. Translation gives CASSEATGIYEQYF. Based on the CDR3 plus reference TRBV2 and TRBJ2-7, the full variable domain is EPEVTQTPSHQVTQMGQEVILRCVPISNHLYFYWYRQILGQKVEFLVSFYNNEISEKSEIFDDQFSVERPDGSNFTLKIRSTKLEDSAMYFCASSEATGIYEQYFGPGTRLTVT.

J is TRBJ1-1 and V is TRBV12-2. TRBV12-2 is flagged as a pseudogene. The CDR3 totals 13 residues. The CDR3 sequence is CASRLPIGGKAFF. The CDR3 DNA reads TGTGCAAGTCGACTACCGATCGGGGGCAAGGCTTTCTTT.

This chain connects TRBV4-1 to TRBJ1-4, with a weak D call TRBD1 (6 bases). Germline CDR1 and CDR2: MGHRA and YSYEKL. The CDR3 covers 19 residues. V lost 0 bases and J 4 bases, leaving 21 bases between the germline ends. As DNA, the CDR3 is TGCGCCAGCAGCCAAGATGGGGGGGGCTGGAGTACGGGTAATGAAAAACTGTTTTTT. Its protein is CASSQDGGGWSTGNEKLFF.

The chain combines TRBV5-1 with TRBJ1-1; D ambiguous. Germline V gene data show CDR1 as SGHRS and CDR2 as YFSETQ. V lost 2 bases and J 1 base, leaving 9 bases between the germline ends. The length of the CDR3 is 14 residues. CDR3 sequence: CASSLSRRNTEAFF. CDR3 bases: TGCGCCAGCAGCTTAAGTCGGAGGAACACTGAAGCTTTCTTT.

This chain joins TRBV5-1 and TRBJ1-3; TRBD1 matches at 8 bases. The CDR3 has 16 residues. The V and J ends lost 2 bases and 4 bases, in that order; junction bases with no gene match: 8. The germline V gene encodes CDR1 SGHRS and CDR2 YFSETQ. The chain's CDR3 is CASSLQDRERGNTIYF. DNA for the CDR3: TGCGCCAGCAGCTTACAGGACAGGGAACGCGGAAACACCATATATTTT.

The chain recombines TRBV7-9 with TRBJ2-1; D unclear. The CDR3 is made up of 13 amino acids. The ends were cut back, 5 bases at V and 7 bases at J, with 12 bases in the middle. CDR1 and CDR2 from the germline V gene are SEHNR and FQNEAQ (reference sequence). CDR3 DNA sequence: TGTGCCAGCAGCCTCCTCACCGGGAATGAGCAGTTCTTC. Protein sequence: CASSLLTGNEQFF.

V is TRBV14 and J is TRBJ1-2, with D possibly TRBD1 on 6 matching bases. V was clipped by 1 base and J by 4 bases, with 25 bases between them. Germline V gives CDR1 SGHDN, CDR2 FVKESK. The CDR3 consists of 19 residues. CDR3 amino acids: CASSQGGGRAFVQSYGYTF. In DNA form, the CDR3 reads TGTGCCAGCAGCCAAGGAGGGGGGAGAGCTTTTGTACAGTCCTATGGCTACACCTTC. Based on the CDR3 plus reference TRBV14 and TRBJ1-2, the full variable domain is EAGVTQFPSHSVIEKGQTVTLRCDPISGHDNLYWYRRVMGKEIKFLLHFVKESKQDESGMPNNRFLAERTGGTYSTLKVQPAELEDSGVYFCASSQGGGRAFVQSYGYTFGSGTRLTVV.

This sequence joins TRBV6-5 and TRBJ1-1, with D unclear. Germline CDR1 and CDR2: MNHEY and SVGAGI. This CDR3 contains 13 residues. The V and J ends lost 5 bases and 1 base respectively, with 8 bases between them. CDR3 sequence reads: CASSRDTNTEAFF. Here the CDR3 DNA reads TGTGCCAGCAGTCGCGACACGAACACTGAAGCTTTCTTT.

The V and J genes are TRBV18 and TRBJ1-1; 8 bases are shared with TRBD1. Germline V CDR1 and CDR2: KGHSH, LQKENI. J was trimmed by 8 bases and V by 1 base; bases with no gene match: 9. The CDR3 is 15 residues long. The CDR3 is CASSPRGQGGSEAFF. Written as DNA, the CDR3 is TGTGCCAGCTCACCACGCGGACAGGGAGGATCGGAAGCTTTCTTT.

The rearrangement links TRBV6-1 to TRBJ2-5, with D perhaps TRBD2 (6 bases). This CDR3 spans 14 amino acids. Trimming removed 2 bases from V and 5 bases from J, with 12 bases in between. Germline-derived CDR1 and CDR2 are MNHNS and SASEGT. The CDR3 DNA reads as TGTGCCAGCAGTGAATCGGTTGGGGGGGAGACCCAGTACTTC. This gives the protein CASSESVGGETQYF.

This clone was counted once. V is TRBV16 and J is TRBJ1-5, with TRBD1 identical over 7 bases. V lost 4 bases and J lost 4; bases outside the gene matches: 7. The CDR3 totals 15 residues. CDR1 KGHSY and CDR2 FQNENV come from the germline V gene. CDR3 in amino acids: CASSRDTGVNQPQHF. The DNA for the CDR3 is TGTGCCAGCAGCCGCGACACAGGGGTAAATCAGCCCCAGCATTTT.

V and J are TRBV30 and TRBJ1-2; D is uncertain. Trimming stripped 1 base from V and 5 bases from J, with 8 bases between. This CDR3 has 12 amino acids. Germline CDR1 reads GTSNPN; CDR2 reads SVGIG (reference sequence). CDR3 amino acids: CAWSGGWYGYTF. The CDR3 region has the DNA TGTGCCTGGAGTGGAGGGTGGTATGGCTACACCTTC. The entire variable domain, with the rest obtained from reference TRBV30 and TRBJ1-2, is as follows: SQTIHQWPATLVQPVGSPLSLECTVEGTSNPNLYWYRQAAGRGLQLLFYSVGIGQISSEVPQNLSASRPQDRQFILSSKKLLLSDSGFYLCAWSGGWYGYTFGSGTRLTVV.

Concerning this clone: In the same sample, other DNA sequences code for this CDR3. The chain joins TRBV9 to TRBJ2-3; 10 bases line up with TRBD2. The CDR3 runs to 16 residues. CDR1 is SGDLS, CDR2 YYNGEE, per germline. Unmatched junction bases numbered 4, after V lost 0 bases and J lost 3 bases. CDR3 amino acids: CASSVGASGSTDTQYF. The CDR3 DNA sequence: TGTGCCAGCAGCGTAGGTGCTAGCGGGAGTACAGATACGCAGTATTTT.

This sequence joins TRBV7-9 and TRBJ2-1; 9 bases are a match to TRBD2. Looked up from germline, CDR1 is SEHNR and CDR2 is FQNEAQ (reference sequence). V shed 3 bases and J 7 bases; nucleotides not matched to a gene: 13. CDR3 length: 17 amino acids. The CDR3 reads CASSFNLASGIRNEQFF. The DNA for the CDR3 is TGTGCCAGCAGCTTTAATCTGGCTAGCGGGATCCGGAATGAGCAGTTCTTC.

This chain connects TRBV19 to TRBJ2-2, with D unclear. Germline-derived CDR1 and CDR2 are LNHDA and SQIVND (reference sequence). CDR3 size: 14 residues. Trimming took 6 bases from V and 2 from J, leaving 10 bases between them. The CDR3 reads CASRETINTGELFF. The CDR3 DNA reads TGTGCCAGTAGGGAGACAATTAACACCGGGGAGCTGTTTTTT.

The DNA of the CDR3 is TGTGCCAGCAGCCTTATGGACCTCCTTAATGAAAAACTGTTTTTT. Amino acids: CASSLMDLLNEKLFF. This chain uses TRBV7-9 with TRBJ1-4; no clear D. The CDR3 runs to 15 residues. Germline assignment: CDR1 SEHNR and CDR2 FQNEAQ (reference sequence). V was shortened by 5 bases and J by 4 bases, with 14 bases between the two germline ends.

The V call is TRBV5-1, the J call TRBJ1-1; D remains unclear. V was pared by 0 bases and J by 1 base, with 10 bases between. The germline V gene encodes CDR1 SGHRS and CDR2 YFSETQ. There are 15 residues in the CDR3. As DNA, the CDR3 is TGCGCCAGCAGCTTGGTTGAAGACAAGAACACTGAAGCTTTCTTT. Amino acid sequence: CASSLVEDKNTEAFF. Full variable domain (missing parts from reference TRBV5-1 and TRBJ1-1): KAGVTQTPRYLIKTRGQQVTLSCSPISGHRSVSWYQQTPGQGLQFLFEYFSETQRNKGNFPGRFSGRQFSNSRSEMNVSTLELGDSALYLCASSLVEDKNTEAFFGQGTRLTVV.

V gene TRBV7-2 combines with J gene TRBJ2-2; 8 nucleotides match TRBD2. The CDR3 length is 16 residues. The trim removed 4 bases at V and 3 bases at J, leaving 7 bases unmatched. Germline CDR1 is SGHTA and CDR2 is FQGNSA. The CDR3 nucleotides read TGTGCCAGCAGCTCAAAGGGACTAGAGGACACCGGGGAGCTGTTTTTT. Amino acid sequence: CASSSKGLEDTGELFF.

The rearrangement links TRBV25-1 to TRBJ2-7; D is unclear. Germline-derived CDR1 and CDR2 are MGHDK and SYGVNS. V was pared by 3 bases and J by 0 bases, with 12 bases between. The CDR3 is 15 amino acids. CDR3 in DNA: TGTGCCAGCAGTGACTCCTCCCACCTCTCCTACGAGCAGTACTTC. It codes for CASSDSSHLSYEQYF.

The V call is TRBV2, the J call TRBJ1-2, with 10 bases aligning to TRBD1. Germline V gene lookup returns CDR1 SNHLY and CDR2 FYNNEI. The length of the CDR3 is 13 residues. V shed 10 bases, J shed 5 bases, and the junction held 7 bases outside the gene matches. CDR3 protein: CATPTGGAYGYTF. Here the CDR3 DNA reads TGTGCCACCCCGACAGGGGGCGCATATGGCTACACCTTC. Full variable domain (rest looked up from reference TRBV2 and TRBJ1-2): EPEVTQTPSHQVTQMGQEVILRCVPISNHLYFYWYRQILGQKVEFLVSFYNNEISEKSEIFDDQFSVERPDGSNFTLKIRSTKLEDSAMYFCATPTGGAYGYTFGSGTRLTVV.

This chain connects TRBV27 to TRBJ2-5, with TRBD2 matching over 11 bases. Per germline, CDR1 MNHEY and CDR2 SMNVEV (reference sequence). CDR3 length: 19 amino acids. J gave up 2 bases and V 1 base, and 12 bases lay outside the gene matches. As DNA, the CDR3 is TGTGCCAGCAGTTTATACGGGACTAGCGGTAACTTACGTCAAGAGACCCAGTACTTC. Amino acids: CASSLYGTSGNLRQETQYF.

This chain uses TRBV27 with TRBJ2-1; 8 bases are a match to TRBD2. Germline V gives CDR1 MNHEY, CDR2 SMNVEV (reference sequence). V shed 5 bases, J shed 1 base, and the junction held 7 bases outside the gene matches. This CDR3 contains 16 residues. The CDR3 region is CASSPWTSFSYNEQFF. DNA of the CDR3: TGTGCCAGCAGTCCATGGACTAGCTTTTCCTACAATGAGCAGTTCTTC.

The chain recombines TRBV6-1 with TRBJ2-5; D unresolved. The CDR3 has 13 residues. The V and J ends lost 6 bases and 0 bases respectively, with 8 bases between them. CDR1 is MNHNS and CDR2 is SASEGT in the germline V gene. This CDR3 is CASRERDQETQYF. For the CDR3, the DNA is TGTGCCAGCAGGGAAAGGGACCAAGAGACCCAGTACTTC.

The V call is TRBV28, the J call TRBJ1-1; tentative D call: TRBD1 (6 bases). V was pared by 2 bases and J by 2 bases, with 9 bases between. The CDR3 is made up of 14 amino acids. Germline CDR1 MDHEN, CDR2 SYDVKM. CDR3 in DNA: TGTGCCAGCAGTTTACGGGACATCAACACTGAAGCTTTCTTT. This gives the protein CASSLRDINTEAFF.

The chain carries TRBV27 and TRBJ2-5; no reliable D call. V was trimmed by 6 bases and J by 4 bases, leaving 9 bases between them. Germline CDR1 reads MNHEY; CDR2 reads SMNVEV (reference sequence). The CDR3 extends over 12 amino acids. CDR3 nucleotide sequence: TGTGCCAGCAGCCGGCCCGGAGAGACCCAGTACTTC. It codes for CASSRPGETQYF.

The genes are TRBV27 and TRBJ2-3; tentatively, D is TRBD2 (5 bases). This CDR3 comprises 11 residues. Looked up from germline, CDR1 is MNHEY and CDR2 is SMNVEV (reference sequence). Trimming removed 7 bases from V and 4 bases from J, with 6 bases in between. In DNA form, the CDR3 reads TGTGCCAGCACCGGGGCAGATACGCAGTATTTT. Protein: CASTGADTQYF.